The 13 T cell receptor beta chains presented below share a single source sample, sequenced in a study of T cells in women clearing cervical HPV infection. Sequencing was performed with immunoSEQ multiplex PCR; in TCRdb, only in-frame clones are kept and a portion is missing. Found here are 30,000 to 45,000 clones; the top ten clones hold 6.4%. The sequencing sample was made of blood buffy coat. The receptors were sampled from a woman between 18 and 69 years old with a cervical HPV16 infection that either progressed to CIN3+ or cleared (not recorded which).

As for this clone: The read comes to an end 3 residues before the CDR3 does, leaving the germline J gene to fill in the end. V and J are TRBV6-1 and TRBJ2-7; 12 bases agree with TRBD2. The length of the CDR3 is 16 residues. J was trimmed by 4 bases and V by 3 bases; bases with no gene match: 7. The germline gives CDR1 MNHNS, CDR2 SASEGT. Incomplete CDR3 DNA: TGTGCCAGCAGTGAGGGACTAGCGGGCGCAGGGTACGAG. Protein: CASSEGLAGAGYE. The whole CDR3 protein reads CASSEGLAGAGYEQYF.

In the case of this clone: The read falls 3 residues short of the CDR3 end, and the missing part is taken from the germline J gene. The chain couples TRBV2 to TRBJ2-5; D gene unclear. Trimming took 8 bases from V and 2 from J, leaving 6 bases between them. Germline V gene data show CDR1 as SNHLY and CDR2 as FYNNEI. The CDR3 has 11 amino acids. The CDR3 loop is CASQQQETQYF. The covered CDR3 bases are TGTGCCAGCCAACAGCAAGAGACC.

On this clone: The missing CDR3 end, 3 residues past where the read stops, is filled in from the germline J gene. V gene TRBV6-1 combines with J gene TRBJ1-2; perhaps TRBD1 as D (5 bases). Germline V gives CDR1 MNHNS, CDR2 SASEGT. The CDR3 has 14 amino acids. CDR3 loop: CASSVLAGGDTYTF. Incomplete CDR3 DNA: TGTGCCAGCAGTGTACTAGCGGGGGGGGATACC.

As to this clone: With the read ending 3 residues before the CDR3 end, the germline J gene is used to fill in that end. The rearrangement links TRBV6-1 to TRBJ1-4; no clear D gene. The CDR3 covers 15 residues. Trimming shortened V by 0 bases and J by 0 bases, and 5 bases separated the two germline ends. Germline loops: CDR1 MNHNS, CDR2 SASEGT. CDR3 in amino acids: CASSEALTTNEKLFF. The covered CDR3 bases are TGTGCCAGCAGTGAAGCACTAACAACTAATGAAAAA.

A remark on this clone: With the read ending 3 residues before the CDR3 end, the germline J gene is used to fill in that end. The chain joins TRBV11-2 to TRBJ1-1; no clear D. Germline CDR1 reads SGHAT; CDR2 reads FQNNGV. The CDR3 has 15 amino acids. Between the trimmed V and J ends, which lost 0 bases and 4 bases, there was a span of 12 bases. The covered CDR3 bases are TGTGCCAGCAGCTTAGATCAGTATCCGGGCACTGAA. It specifies CASSLDQYPGTE. In full, the CDR3 reads CASSLDQYPGTEAFF.

Of note for this clone: The read falls 3 residues short of the CDR3 end, and the missing part is taken from the germline J gene. This chain uses TRBV6-2 or TRBV6-3 with TRBJ2-5, with 9 nucleotides matching TRBD2. The CDR3 length is 17 residues. Germline assignment: CDR1 MNHEY and CDR2 SVGEGT. V gave up 0 bases and J gave up 6 bases; unmatched junction bases: 11. CDR3 sequence reads: CASSYSAGGGAFKTQYF. The covered CDR3 bases are TGTGCCAGCAGTTACTCAGCAGGCGGGGGGGCCTTCAAGACC.

With regard to this clone: The CDR3 end falls 3 residues outside the read, so it is completed with the germline J gene. The gene calls are TRBV29-1 and TRBJ2-5; D is possibly TRBD1 (6 bases). The CDR3 length is 14 residues. Germline V gene lookup returns CDR1 SQVTM and CDR2 ANQGSEA. Trimming left V 3 bases short and J 2 bases short, with 13 bases between. The part of the CDR3 DNA that was read is TGCAGCGTTGACAGGGACACCCTTCAAGAGACC. It codes for CSVDRDTLQET. The full CDR3 protein is CSVDRDTLQETQYF.

Worth noting for this clone: The CDR3 is cut off 3 residues early in the read; its end comes from the germline J gene. V and J are TRBV2 and TRBJ2-7; a weak D match, TRBD2 (5 bases). The CDR3 has 15 amino acids. Germline V CDR1 and CDR2: SNHLY, FYNNEI. Trimming pared 7 bases from V and 3 bases from J, leaving 19 bases between. CDR3 sequence: CASMRERTGGYEQYF. CDR3 DNA (partial): TGTGCCAGCATGAGGGAGAGGACTGGTGGCTACGAG.

About this clone: The sequenced fragment ends 3 residues before the CDR3 boundary, so the rest is inferred from the germline J gene. This rearrangement joins TRBV19 to TRBJ1-2, with 10 bases matching TRBD1. Germline V gives CDR1 LNHDA, CDR2 SQIVND (reference sequence). The CDR3 totals 15 residues. Partial CDR3 DNA: TGTGCCAGTAGTATAGCCGGGACAGGGGCCTACGAC. Amino acid sequence: CASSIAGTGAYD. The full CDR3 sequence reads CASSIAGTGAYDYTF.

A note on this clone: The read halts 3 residues ahead of the CDR3 end, with the missing end drawn from the germline J gene. The chain is built from TRBV18 and TRBJ2-3, with D perhaps TRBD1 (8 bases). This CDR3 spans 15 amino acids. Germline lookup yields CDR1 KGHSH and CDR2 LQKENI. The CDR3 protein is CASSHPDRVRETQYF. The sequenced CDR3 bases are TGTGCCAGCTCCCACCCGGACAGGGTGCGGGAGACG.

Of note for this clone: Additional DNA sequences in this sample encode the identical CDR3. The CDR3 DNA, read in part, is TGCAGTGCTAGATCTCCAGTAGCGGGGGGCCAAGAGACC. Translation: CSARSPVAGGQET. The full CDR3 sequence reads CSARSPVAGGQETQYF. The chain recombines TRBV20-1 with TRBJ2-5; TRBD2 agrees at 10 bases. The read terminates 3 residues before the CDR3 end, so the remaining end is supplied by the germline J gene. J lost 1 base, V lost 2 bases, and 7 bases had no gene match. Germline lookup yields CDR1 DFQATT and CDR2 SNEGSKA (reference sequence). The CDR3 has 16 residues.

Points on this clone: The read finishes 3 residues shy of the CDR3 end, and the germline J gene is used to complete it. V and J are TRBV20-1 and TRBJ2-2, with a possible D match to TRBD1 (6 bases). CDR1 and CDR2 (germline): DFQATT, SNEGSKA (reference sequence). This CDR3 contains 12 residues. The CDR3 reads CSASSGQQELFF. CDR3 DNA, as far as it was read: TGCAGTGCTAGCTCCGGACAGCAAGAG.

About this clone itself: Coverage ceases 3 residues before the CDR3 finishes, and the germline J gene fills in the end. This chain uses TRBV19 with TRBJ1-2, with D possibly matching TRBD1 (5 bases). The CDR3 length is 14 residues. Germline CDR1 reads LNHDA; CDR2 reads SQIVND (reference sequence). V shed 1 base and J shed 6 bases, with 12 bases lying between them. This chain's CDR3 is CASSIGGQGDGYTF. The DNA read from the CDR3 is TGTGCCAGTAGTATAGGGGGCCAGGGCGATGGC.